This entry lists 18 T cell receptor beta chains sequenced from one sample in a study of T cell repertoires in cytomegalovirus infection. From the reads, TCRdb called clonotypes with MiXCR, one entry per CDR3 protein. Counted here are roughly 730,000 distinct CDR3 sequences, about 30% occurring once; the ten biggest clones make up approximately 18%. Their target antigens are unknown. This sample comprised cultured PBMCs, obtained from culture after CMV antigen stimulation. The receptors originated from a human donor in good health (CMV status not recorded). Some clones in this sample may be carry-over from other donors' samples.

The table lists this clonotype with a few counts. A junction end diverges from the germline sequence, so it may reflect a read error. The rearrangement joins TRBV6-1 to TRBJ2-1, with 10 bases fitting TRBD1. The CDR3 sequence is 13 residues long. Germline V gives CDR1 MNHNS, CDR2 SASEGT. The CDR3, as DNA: TGTGCCAGCCTTCAATGGGACAGGGGATTATGGTCCTTC. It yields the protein CASLQWDRGLWSF.

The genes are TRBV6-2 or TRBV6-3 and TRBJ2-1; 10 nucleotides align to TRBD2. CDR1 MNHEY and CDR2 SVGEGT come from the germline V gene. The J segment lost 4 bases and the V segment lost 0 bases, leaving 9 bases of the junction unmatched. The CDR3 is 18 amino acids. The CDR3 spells CASSYSPPTSGIYNEQFF. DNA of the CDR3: TGTGCCAGCAGTTACTCACCCCCTACTAGCGGGATATACAATGAGCAGTTCTTC.

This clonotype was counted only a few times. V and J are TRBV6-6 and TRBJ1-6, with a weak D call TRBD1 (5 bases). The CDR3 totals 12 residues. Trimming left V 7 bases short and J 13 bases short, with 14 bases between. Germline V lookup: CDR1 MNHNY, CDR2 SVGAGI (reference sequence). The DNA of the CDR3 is TGTGCCAGCACCGGGCAGGGCATTCCCCTCCACTTT. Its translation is CASTGQGIPLHF.

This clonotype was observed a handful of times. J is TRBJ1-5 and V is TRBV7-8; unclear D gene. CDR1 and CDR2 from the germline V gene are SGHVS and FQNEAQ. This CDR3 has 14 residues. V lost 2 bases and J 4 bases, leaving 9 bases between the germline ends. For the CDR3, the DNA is TGTGCCAGCAGCTTACGGGCCGTGAATCAGCCCCAGCATTTT. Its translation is CASSLRAVNQPQHF.

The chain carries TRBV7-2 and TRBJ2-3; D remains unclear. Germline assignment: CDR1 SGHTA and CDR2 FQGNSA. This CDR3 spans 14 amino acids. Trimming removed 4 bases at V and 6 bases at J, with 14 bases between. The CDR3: CASSSKSPQDTQYF. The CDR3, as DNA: TGTGCCAGCAGCTCAAAGTCCCCCCAGGATACGCAGTATTTT.

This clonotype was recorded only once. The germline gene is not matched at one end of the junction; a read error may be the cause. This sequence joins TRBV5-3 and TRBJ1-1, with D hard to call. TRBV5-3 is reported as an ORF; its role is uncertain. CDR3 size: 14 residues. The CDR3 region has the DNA TGTGCCAGCAGCTTCGGATCAGCTAACACTGAAGCTTTCTTT. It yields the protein CASSFGSANTEAFF.

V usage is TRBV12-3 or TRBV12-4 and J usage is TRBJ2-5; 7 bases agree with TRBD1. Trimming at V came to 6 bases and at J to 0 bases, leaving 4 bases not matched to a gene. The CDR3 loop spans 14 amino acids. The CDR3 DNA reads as TGTGCCAGCAGATGGACAGGCTACCAAGAGACCCAGTACTTC. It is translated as CASRWTGYQETQYF.

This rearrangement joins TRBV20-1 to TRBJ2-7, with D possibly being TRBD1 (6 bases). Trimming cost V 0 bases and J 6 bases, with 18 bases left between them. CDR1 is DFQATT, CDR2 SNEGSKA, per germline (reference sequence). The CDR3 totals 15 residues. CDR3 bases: TGCAGTGCTAGAGATGCAGGGGTCATCTCAGTCGAGCAGTACTTC. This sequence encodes CSARDAGVISVEQYF.

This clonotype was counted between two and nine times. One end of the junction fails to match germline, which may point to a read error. The CDR3 DNA reads TGTGCCAGCAGTCAAGCGTGGGGAGTGGGGAAAGAGACCCAGTACTTC. It specifies CASSQAWGVGKETQYF. The rearrangement links TRBV6-1 to TRBJ2-5, with D possibly matching TRBD2 (5 bases). This CDR3 is 16 amino acids long. The germline V gene has CDR1 MNHNS and CDR2 SASEGT.

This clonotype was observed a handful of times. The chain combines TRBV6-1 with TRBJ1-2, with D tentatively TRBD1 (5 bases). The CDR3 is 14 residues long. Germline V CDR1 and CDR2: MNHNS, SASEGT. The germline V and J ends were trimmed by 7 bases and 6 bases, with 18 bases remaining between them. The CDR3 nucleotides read TGTGCCAGCAAGCGCGTCGGCAGGGCCGATGGCTACACCTTC. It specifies CASKRVGRADGYTF.

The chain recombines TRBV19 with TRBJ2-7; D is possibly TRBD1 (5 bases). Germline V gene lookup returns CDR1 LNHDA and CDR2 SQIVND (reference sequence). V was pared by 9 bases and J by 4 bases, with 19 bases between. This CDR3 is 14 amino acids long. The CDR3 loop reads CASTTQWGAYEQYF. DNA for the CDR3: TGTGCCAGCACTACCCAGTGGGGCGCGTACGAGCAGTACTTC.

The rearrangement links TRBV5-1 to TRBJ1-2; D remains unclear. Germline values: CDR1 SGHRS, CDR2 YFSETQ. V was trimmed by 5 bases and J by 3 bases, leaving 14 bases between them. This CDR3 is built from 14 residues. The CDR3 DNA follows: TGCGCCAGCAGTCGGTCAGCCGAAGACTATGGCTACACCTTC. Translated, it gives CASSRSAEDYGYTF.

The CDR3 DNA reads as TGCGCCAGCACCCTGGGGAAGGGCCTTATGAACACTGAAGCTTTCTTT. It yields the protein CASTLGKGLMNTEAFF. This sequence joins TRBV5-1 and TRBJ1-1; no firm D call. Germline CDR1 is SGHRS and CDR2 is YFSETQ. The CDR3 is 16 residues long. V was cut by 6 bases and J by 0 bases, with 18 bases left in between. Variable domain in full (rest from reference TRBV5-1 and TRBJ1-1): KAGVTQTPRYLIKTRGQQVTLSCSPISGHRSVSWYQQTPGQGLQFLFEYFSETQRNKGNFPGRFSGRQFSNSRSEMNVSTLELGDSALYLCASTLGKGLMNTEAFFGQGTRLTVV.

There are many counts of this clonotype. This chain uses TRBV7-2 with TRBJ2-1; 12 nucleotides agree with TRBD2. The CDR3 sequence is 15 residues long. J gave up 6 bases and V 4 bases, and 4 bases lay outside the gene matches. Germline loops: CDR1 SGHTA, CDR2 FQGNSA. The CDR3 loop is CASSYGLAGSNEQFF. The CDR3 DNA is TGTGCCAGCAGCTATGGACTAGCGGGATCCAATGAGCAGTTCTTC. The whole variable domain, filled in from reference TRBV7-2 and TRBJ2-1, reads GAGVSQSPSNKVTEKGKDVELRCDPISGHTALYWYRQSLGQGLEFLIYFQGNSAPDKSGLPSDRFSAERTGGSVSTLTIQRTQQEDSAVYLCASSYGLAGSNEQFFGPGTRLTVL.

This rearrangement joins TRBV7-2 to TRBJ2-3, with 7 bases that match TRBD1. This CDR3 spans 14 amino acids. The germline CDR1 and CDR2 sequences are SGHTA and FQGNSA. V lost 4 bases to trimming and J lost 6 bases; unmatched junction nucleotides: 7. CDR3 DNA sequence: TGTGCCAGCAGCTACAAGACAGGGTCGGATACGCAGTATTTT. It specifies CASSYKTGSDTQYF.

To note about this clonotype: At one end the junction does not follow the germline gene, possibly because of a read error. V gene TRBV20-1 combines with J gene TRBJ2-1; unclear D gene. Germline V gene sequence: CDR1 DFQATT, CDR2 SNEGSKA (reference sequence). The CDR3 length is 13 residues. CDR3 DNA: TGTGTCGCGGCGGAAAGCTCCTACAATGAGCAGTTCTTC. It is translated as CVAAESSYNEQFF.

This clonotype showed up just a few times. The CDR3 DNA sequence: TGCGCCAGCAGCTTGGGCGCGAGGGGGCCACGAGAGACCCAGTACTTC. It yields the protein CASSLGARGPRETQYF. This chain connects TRBV5-1 to TRBJ2-5; TRBD1 matches at 7 bases. The CDR3 runs 16 residues. In germline, CDR1 is SGHRS, CDR2 YFSETQ. The V and J ends lost 0 bases and 4 bases, in that order; junction bases with no gene match: 9.

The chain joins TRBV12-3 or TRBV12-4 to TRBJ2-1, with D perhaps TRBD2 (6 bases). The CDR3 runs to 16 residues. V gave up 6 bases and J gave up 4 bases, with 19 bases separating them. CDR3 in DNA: TGTGCCAGCAGCCGTCGCGGGCGCGGGGAGTACAATGAGCAGTTCTTC. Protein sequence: CASSRRGRGEYNEQFF.